A selection of T cell receptor beta chains follows, all from one sample in a study of T cell changes during pregnancy in multiple sclerosis. This table comes from immunoSEQ multiplex PCR, and its TCRdb copy is limited to in-frame clones, with some not included. The repertoire includes roughly 50,000 clones, more than 90% of them detected once, and more than 0.9% sits in the top ten. The source was peripheral blood, collected after pregnancy. These receptors originate from a female donor in good health, enrolled as a control in a pregnancy study. Each CDR3 is given with its conserved first and last residue. The D gene is left open where the match is weak. The listing skips clone size in some rows; elsewhere it reads once, few, many or a size class.

j_call,cdr3_length,d_call,v_call,clone_size,cdr3_nt,cdr3_aa
TRBJ1-5,15,NA,TRBV6-6,NA,TGTGCCAGCAGTTACTCCCAGGGGACCAATCAGCCCCAGCATTTT,CASSYSQGTNQPQHF
TRBJ2-7,15,NA,TRBV7-8,NA,TGTGCCAGCAGCTTAGGGGTATCCCGAGGGTTCGAGCAGTACTTC,CASSLGVSRGFEQYF
TRBJ2-3,13,TRBD2,TRBV9,NA,TGTGCCAGCAGCGTAGAACAGCGGGGCCCGCAGTATTTT,CASSVEQRGPQYF
TRBJ1-6,15,NA,TRBV13,NA,TGTGCCAGCAGCCGCGGGGGTCGGTATAATTCACCCCTCCACTTT,CASSRGGRYNSPLHF
TRBJ1-3,16,NA,TRBV4-1,NA,TGCGCCAGCAGCCAAGTCGCGGGCACCTCTGGAAACACCATATATTTT,CASSQVAGTSGNTIYF
TRBJ2-7,15,NA,TRBV7-2,NA,TGTGCCAGCAGCTTAGAAAAGGGGTTCTTAGGCGAGCAGTACTTC,CASSLEKGFLGEQYF
TRBJ1-4,15,TRBD1,TRBV9,NA,TGTGCCAGCAGCGTAGCTACGACAGGGAGGGAAAAACTGTTTTTT,CASSVATTGREKLFF
TRBJ1-5,15,TRBD1,TRBV6-5,once,TGTGCCAGCAGCACGGACAGGGCGAGAAATCAGCCCCAGCATTTT,CASSTDRARNQPQHF
TRBJ2-5,13,TRBD1,TRBV18,NA,TGTGCCAGCTCACCGGGACAGCAAGAGACCCAGTACTTC,CASSPGQQETQYF
TRBJ1-2,15,NA,TRBV4-1,NA,TGCGCCAGCAGCGAGGACTTAATTGGGGTCTATGGCTACACCTTC,CASSEDLIGVYGYTF
TRBJ2-7,14,NA,TRBV7-8,NA,TGTGCCAGCAGCTTAGCCCCAGGGGCCTACGAGCAGTACTTC,CASSLAPGAYEQYF